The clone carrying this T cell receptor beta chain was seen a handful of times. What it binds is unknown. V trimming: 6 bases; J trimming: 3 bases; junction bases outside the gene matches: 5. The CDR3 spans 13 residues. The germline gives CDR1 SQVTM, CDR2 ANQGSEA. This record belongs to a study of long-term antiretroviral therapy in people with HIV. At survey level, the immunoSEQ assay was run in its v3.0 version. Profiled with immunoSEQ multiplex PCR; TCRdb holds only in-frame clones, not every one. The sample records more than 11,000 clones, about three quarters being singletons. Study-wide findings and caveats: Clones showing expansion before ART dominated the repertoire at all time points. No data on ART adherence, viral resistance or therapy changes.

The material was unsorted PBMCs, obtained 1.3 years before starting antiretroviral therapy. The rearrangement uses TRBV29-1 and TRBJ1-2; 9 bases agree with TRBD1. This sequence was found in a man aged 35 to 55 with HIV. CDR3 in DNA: TGCAGCGTCTATCGGACAGGGGACTATGGCTACACCTTC. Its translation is CSVYRTGDYGYTF.